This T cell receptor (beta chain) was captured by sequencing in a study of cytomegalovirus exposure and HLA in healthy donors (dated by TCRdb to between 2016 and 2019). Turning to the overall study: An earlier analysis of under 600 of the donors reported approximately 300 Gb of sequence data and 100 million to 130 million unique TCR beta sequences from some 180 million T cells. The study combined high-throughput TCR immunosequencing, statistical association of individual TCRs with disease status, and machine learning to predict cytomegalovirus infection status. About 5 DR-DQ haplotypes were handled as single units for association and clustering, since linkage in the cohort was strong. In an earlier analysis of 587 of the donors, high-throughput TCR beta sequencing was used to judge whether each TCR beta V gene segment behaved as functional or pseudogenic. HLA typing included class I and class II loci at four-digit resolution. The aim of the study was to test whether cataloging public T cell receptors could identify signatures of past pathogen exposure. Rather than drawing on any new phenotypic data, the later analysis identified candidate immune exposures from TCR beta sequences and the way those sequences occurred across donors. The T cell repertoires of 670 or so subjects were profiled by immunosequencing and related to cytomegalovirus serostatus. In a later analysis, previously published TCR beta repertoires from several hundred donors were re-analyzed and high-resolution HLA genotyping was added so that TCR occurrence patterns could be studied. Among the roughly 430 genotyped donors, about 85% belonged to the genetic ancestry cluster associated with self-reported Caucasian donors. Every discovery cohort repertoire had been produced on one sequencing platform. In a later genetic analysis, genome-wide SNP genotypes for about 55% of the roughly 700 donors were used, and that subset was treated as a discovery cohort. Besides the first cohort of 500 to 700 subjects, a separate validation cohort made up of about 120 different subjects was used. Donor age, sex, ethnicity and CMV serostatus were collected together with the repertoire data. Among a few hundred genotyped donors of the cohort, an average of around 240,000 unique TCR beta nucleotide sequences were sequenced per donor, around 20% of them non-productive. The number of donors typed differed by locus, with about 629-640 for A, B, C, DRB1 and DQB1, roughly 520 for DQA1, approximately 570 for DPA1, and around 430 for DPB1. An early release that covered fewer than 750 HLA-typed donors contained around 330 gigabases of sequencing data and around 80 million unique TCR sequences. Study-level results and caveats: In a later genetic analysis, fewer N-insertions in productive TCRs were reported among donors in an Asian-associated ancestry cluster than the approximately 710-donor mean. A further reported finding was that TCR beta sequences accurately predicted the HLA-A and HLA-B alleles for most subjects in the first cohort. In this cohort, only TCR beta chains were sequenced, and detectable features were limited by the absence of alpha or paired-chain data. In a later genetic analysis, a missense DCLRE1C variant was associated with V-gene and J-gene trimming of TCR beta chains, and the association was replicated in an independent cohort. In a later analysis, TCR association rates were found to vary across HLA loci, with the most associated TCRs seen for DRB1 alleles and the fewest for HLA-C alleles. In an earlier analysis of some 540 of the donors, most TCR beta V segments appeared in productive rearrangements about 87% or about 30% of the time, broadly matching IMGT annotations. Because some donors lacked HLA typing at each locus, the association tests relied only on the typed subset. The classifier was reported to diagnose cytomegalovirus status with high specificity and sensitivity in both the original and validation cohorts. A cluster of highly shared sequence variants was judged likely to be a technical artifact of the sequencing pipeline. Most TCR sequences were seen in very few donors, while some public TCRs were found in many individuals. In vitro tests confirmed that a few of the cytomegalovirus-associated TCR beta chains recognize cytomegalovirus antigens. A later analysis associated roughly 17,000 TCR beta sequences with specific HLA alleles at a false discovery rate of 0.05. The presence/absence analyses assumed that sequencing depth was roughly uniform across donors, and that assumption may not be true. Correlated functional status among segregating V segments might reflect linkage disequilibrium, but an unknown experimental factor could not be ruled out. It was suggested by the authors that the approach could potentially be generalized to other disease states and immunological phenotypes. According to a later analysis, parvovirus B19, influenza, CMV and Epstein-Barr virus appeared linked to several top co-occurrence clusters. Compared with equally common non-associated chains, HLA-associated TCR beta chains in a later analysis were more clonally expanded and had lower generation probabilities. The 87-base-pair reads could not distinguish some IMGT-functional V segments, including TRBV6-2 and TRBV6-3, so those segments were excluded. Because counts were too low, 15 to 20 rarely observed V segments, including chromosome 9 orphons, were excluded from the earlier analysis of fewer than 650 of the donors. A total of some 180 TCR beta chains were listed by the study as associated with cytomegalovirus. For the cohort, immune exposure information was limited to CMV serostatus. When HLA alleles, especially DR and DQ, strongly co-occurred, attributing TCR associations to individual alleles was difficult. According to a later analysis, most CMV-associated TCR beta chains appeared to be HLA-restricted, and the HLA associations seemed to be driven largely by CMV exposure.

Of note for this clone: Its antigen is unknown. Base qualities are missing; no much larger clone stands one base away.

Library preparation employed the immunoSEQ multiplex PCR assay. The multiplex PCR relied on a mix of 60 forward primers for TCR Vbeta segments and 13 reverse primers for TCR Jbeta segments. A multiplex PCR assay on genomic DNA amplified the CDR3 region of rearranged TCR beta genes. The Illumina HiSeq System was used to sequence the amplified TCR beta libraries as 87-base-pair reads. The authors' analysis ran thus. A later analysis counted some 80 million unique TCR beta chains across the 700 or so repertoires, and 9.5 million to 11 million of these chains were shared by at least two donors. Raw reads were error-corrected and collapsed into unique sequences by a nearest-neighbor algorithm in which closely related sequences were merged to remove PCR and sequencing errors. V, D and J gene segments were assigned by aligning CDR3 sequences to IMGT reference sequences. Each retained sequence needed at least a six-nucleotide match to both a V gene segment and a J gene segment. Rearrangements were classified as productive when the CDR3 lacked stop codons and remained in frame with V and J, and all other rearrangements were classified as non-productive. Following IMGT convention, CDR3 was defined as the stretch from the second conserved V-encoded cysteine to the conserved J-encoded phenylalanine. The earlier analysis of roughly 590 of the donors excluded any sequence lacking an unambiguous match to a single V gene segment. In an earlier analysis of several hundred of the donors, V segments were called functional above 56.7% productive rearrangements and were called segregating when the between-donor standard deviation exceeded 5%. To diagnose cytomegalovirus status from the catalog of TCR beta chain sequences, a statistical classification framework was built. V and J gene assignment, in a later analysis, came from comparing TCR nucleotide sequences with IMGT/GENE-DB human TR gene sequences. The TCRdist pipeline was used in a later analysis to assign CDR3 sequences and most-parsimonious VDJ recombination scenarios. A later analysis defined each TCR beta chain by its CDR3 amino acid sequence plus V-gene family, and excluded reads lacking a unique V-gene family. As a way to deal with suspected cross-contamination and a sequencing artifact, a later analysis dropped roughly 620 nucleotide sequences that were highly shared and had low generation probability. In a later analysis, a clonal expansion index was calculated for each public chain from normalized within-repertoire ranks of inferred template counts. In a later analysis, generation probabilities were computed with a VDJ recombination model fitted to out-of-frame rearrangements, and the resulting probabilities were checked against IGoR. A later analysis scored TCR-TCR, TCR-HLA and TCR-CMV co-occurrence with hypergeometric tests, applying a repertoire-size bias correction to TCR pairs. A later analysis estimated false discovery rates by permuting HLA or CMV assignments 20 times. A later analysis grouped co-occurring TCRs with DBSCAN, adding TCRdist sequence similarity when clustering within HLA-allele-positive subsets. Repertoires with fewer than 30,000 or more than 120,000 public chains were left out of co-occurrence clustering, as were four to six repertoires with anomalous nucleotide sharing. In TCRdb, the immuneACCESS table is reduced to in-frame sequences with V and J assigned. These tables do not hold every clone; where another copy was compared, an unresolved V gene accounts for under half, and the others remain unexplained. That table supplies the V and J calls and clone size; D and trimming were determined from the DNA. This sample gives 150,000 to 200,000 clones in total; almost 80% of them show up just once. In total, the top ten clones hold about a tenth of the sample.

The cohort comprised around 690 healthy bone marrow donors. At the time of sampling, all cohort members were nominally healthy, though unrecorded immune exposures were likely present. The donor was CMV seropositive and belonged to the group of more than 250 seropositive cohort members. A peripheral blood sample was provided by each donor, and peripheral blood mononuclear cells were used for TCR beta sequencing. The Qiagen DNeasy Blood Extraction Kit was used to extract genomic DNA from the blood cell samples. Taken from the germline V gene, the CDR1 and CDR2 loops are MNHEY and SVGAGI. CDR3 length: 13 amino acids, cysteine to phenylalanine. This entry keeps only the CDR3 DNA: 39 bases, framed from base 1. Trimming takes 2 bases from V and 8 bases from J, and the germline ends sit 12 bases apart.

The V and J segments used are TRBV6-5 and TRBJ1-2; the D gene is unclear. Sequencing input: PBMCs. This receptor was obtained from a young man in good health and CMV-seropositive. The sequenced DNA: TGTGCCAGCAGTTACGTTAAACAGTCAGGCTACACCTTC. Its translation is CASSYVKQSGYTF.